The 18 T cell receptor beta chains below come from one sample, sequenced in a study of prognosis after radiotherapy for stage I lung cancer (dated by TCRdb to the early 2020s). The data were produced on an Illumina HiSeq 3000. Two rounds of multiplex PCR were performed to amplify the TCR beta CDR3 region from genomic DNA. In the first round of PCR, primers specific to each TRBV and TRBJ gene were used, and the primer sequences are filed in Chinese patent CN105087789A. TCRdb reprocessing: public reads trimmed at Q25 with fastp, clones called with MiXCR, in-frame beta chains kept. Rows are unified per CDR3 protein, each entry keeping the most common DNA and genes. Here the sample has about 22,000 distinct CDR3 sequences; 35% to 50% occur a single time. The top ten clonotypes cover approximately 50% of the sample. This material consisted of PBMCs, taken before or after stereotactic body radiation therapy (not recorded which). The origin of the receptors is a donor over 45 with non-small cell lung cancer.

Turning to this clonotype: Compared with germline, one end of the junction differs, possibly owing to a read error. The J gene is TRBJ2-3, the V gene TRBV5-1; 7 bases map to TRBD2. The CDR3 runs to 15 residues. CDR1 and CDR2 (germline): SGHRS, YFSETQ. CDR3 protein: CPSSLGLEAADTQYF. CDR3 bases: TGCCCCAGCAGCTTAGGACTAGAAGCTGCAGATACGCAGTATTTT.

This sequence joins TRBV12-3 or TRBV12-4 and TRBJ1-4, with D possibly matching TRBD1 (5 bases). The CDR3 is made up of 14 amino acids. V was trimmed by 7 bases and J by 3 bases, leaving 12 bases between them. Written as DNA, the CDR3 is TGTGCCAGCATTTCACAGGAGTCTAATGAAAAACTGTTTTTT. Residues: CASISQESNEKLFF.

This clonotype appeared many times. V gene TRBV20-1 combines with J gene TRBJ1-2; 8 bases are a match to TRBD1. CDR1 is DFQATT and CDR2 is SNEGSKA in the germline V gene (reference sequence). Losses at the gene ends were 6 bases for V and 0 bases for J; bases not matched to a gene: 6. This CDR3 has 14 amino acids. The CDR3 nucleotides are TGCAGTGCAAATACAGGGGGGACTAACTATGGCTACACCTTC. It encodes CSANTGGTNYGYTF.

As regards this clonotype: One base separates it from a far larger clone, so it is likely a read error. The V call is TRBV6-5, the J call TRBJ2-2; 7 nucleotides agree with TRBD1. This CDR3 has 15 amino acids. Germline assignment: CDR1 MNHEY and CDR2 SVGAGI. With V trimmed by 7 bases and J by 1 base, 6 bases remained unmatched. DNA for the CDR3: TGTGCCAGCATCTCTGGACAGGAGAACACCGGGGAGCTGTTTTTT. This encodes CASISGQENTGELFF.

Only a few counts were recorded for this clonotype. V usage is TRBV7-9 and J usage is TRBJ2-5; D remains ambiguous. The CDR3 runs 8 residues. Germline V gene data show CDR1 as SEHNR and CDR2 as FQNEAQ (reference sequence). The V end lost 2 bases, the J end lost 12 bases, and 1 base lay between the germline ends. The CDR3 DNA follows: TGTGCCAGCAGCTTAAAGTACTTC. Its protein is CASSLKYF.

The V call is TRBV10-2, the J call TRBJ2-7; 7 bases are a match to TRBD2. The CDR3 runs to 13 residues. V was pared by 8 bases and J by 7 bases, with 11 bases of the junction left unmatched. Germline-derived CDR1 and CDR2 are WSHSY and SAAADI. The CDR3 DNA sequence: TGCGCCAGCGGGGAGGGGCTGTCCGGGGAGCAGTACTTC. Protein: CASGEGLSGEQYF.

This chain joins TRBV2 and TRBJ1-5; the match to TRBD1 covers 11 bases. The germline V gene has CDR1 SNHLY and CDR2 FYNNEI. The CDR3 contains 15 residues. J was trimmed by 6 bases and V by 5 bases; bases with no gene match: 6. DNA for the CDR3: TGTGCCAGCAGTTCGGACAGGGGGCGTAGTCAGCCCCAGCATTTT. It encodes CASSSDRGRSQPQHF.

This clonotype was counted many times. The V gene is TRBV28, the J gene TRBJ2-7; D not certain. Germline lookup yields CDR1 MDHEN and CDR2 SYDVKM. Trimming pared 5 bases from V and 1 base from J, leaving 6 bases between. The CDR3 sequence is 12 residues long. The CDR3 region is CASSRQSYEQYF. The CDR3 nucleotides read TGTGCCAGCAGTCGACAATCCTACGAGCAGTACTTC.

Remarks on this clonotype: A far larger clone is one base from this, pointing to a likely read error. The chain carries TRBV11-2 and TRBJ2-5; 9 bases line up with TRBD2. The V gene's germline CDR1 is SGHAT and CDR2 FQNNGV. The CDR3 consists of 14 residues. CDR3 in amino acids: CASSLASGNNEQLF. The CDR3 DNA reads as TGTGCCAGCAGCTTAGCTAGCGGGAACAATGAGCAGTTATTC.

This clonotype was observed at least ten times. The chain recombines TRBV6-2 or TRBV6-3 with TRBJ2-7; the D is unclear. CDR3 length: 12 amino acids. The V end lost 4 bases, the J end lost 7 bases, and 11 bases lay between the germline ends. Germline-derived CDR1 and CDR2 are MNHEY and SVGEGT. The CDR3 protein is CASSSRLSEQYF. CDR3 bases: TGTGCCAGCAGTTCAAGGCTTTCGGAGCAGTACTTC.

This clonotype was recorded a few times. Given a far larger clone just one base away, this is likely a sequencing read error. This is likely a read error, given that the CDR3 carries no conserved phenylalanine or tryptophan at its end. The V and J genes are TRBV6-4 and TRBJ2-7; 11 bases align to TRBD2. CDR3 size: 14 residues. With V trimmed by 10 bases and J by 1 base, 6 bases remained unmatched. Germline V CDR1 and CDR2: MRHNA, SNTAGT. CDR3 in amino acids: CATSGLAGSYEQYL. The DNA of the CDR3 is TGTGCCACCTCCGGACTAGCGGGTTCCTACGAGCAGTACCTC.

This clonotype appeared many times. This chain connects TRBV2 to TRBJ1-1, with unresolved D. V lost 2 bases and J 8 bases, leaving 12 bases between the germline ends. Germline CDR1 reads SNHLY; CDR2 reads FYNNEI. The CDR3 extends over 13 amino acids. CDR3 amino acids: CASSEYERREAFF. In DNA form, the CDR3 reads TGTGCCAGCAGTGAATATGAAAGACGGGAAGCTTTCTTT.

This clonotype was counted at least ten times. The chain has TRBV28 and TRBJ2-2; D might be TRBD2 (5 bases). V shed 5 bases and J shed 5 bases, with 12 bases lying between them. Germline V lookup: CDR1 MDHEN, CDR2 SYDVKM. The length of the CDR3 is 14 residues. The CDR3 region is CASSPGIMTGELFF. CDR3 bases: TGTGCCAGCAGTCCCGGGATAATGACCGGGGAGCTGTTTTTT.

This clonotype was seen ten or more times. CDR3 coding DNA: TGCAGTGCTAGAAATCCCCGGGAGACGGGAGATACGCAGTATTTT. Its translation is CSARNPRETGDTQYF. This sequence joins TRBV20-1 and TRBJ2-3, with D perhaps matching TRBD2 (6 bases). Trimming pared 2 bases from V and 5 bases from J, leaving 17 bases between. This CDR3 contains 15 residues. The germline V gene has CDR1 DFQATT and CDR2 SNEGSKA (reference sequence).

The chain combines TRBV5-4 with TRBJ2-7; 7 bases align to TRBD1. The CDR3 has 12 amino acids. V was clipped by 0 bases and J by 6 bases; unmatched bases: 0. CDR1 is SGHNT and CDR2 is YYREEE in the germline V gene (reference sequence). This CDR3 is CASSLAGGEQYF. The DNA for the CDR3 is TGTGCCAGCAGCTTGGCAGGGGGCGAGCAGTACTTC.

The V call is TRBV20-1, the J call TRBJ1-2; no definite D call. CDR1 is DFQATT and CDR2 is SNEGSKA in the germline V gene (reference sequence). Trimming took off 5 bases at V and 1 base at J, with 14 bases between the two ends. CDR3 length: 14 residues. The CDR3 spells CSASGRWGNYGYTF. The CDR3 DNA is TGCAGTGCTTCTGGAAGGTGGGGTAACTATGGCTACACCTTC.

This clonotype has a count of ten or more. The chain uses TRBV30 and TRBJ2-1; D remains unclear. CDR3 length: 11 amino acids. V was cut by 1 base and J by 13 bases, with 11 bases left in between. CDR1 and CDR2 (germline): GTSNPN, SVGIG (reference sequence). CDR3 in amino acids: CAWSAGLVQFF. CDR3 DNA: TGTGCCTGGAGTGCCGGGCTAGTTCAGTTCTTC. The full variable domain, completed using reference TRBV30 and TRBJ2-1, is SQTIHQWPATLVQPVGSPLSLECTVEGTSNPNLYWYRQAAGRGLQLLFYSVGIGQISSEVPQNLSASRPQDRQFILSSKKLLLSDSGFYLCAWSAGLVQFFGPGTRLTVL.

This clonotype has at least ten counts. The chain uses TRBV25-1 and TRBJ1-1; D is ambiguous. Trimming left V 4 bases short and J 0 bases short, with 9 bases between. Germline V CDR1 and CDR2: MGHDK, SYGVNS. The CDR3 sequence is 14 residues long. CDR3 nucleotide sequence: TGTGCCAGCAGTGCAGAGTACATGAACACTGAAGCTTTCTTT. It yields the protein CASSAEYMNTEAFF.